This TCR beta chain emerged from a study of patients and donors after allogeneic stem cell transplantation. The CDR3 loop spans 14 amino acids. The J segment lost 4 bases and the V segment lost 8 bases, leaving 7 bases of the junction unmatched. From germline, CDR1 is MNHNS and CDR2 SASEGT. TCRdb processed the RT-PCR reads anew with MiXCR; each CDR3 protein has one entry. The sample lists about 960,000 distinct CDR3 sequences, about a sixth occurring once. This TCR came from a human donor who was either an allogeneic HSCT recipient or a stem cell or donor lymphocyte infusion donor (not recorded which). It is not recorded whose cells these are; they may come from a transplant donor. V usage is TRBV6-1 and J usage is TRBJ2-7, with 11 bases fitting TRBD2. The sequenced sample consisted of blood, either unsorted or a sorted T cell fraction (not recorded which). The CDR3 loop is CASRGLAGGYEQYF. In DNA form, the CDR3 reads TGTGCCAGCCGCGGACTAGCGGGCGGTTACGAGCAGTACTTC.